This TCR beta chain was recorded in a study of cytomegalovirus exposure and HLA in healthy donors. Germline V CDR1 and CDR2: MNHEY, SMNVEV (reference sequence). The CDR3 sequence is 14 residues long. Trimming shortened V by 2 bases and J by 2 bases, and 10 bases separated the two germline ends. TCRdb's copy holds only in-frame clones and misses some; the assay was immunoSEQ multiplex PCR. The repertoire has about 130,000 clones, 89% of them found once; the top ten carry 3% to 4%. V gene TRBV27 combines with J gene TRBJ2-7; D remains ambiguous. The clonotype comes from a man between 25 and 39 years old in good health and CMV-seronegative. Sequencing input: PBMCs. This CDR3 is CASSLRGSTYEQYF. CDR3 DNA: TGTGCCAGCAGTTTAAGAGGATCCACCTACGAGCAGTACTTC.